Following are 13 T cell receptor beta chains from one sample sequenced in a study of blood T cells in healthy people across ages. The second PCR ran roughly 6 to 11 cycles with a sample-barcoded 5' primer and J-beta primers. Using its own MiXCR run on the 5' RACE reads, TCRdb lists one record per CDR3 protein. The sample consists of roughly 1 million distinct CDR3 sequences, under 30% of them appearing once. These data were likewise used in another study, on T cells of mothers and their children.

What was sequenced was blood. Every receptor here comes from a girl aged 2 to 10 in good health.

The chain is built from TRBV6-5 and TRBJ2-5; D call uncertain. There are 17 residues in the CDR3. V lost 0 bases, J lost 5 bases, and 19 bases lay in between. Per the germline V gene, CDR1 is MNHEY and CDR2 is SVGAGI. The CDR3 bases are TGTGCCAGCAGTTACTCGCCCAATTGGACGGCTGGGGAGACCCAGTACTTC. It codes for CASSYSPNWTAGETQYF.

This clonotype was recorded a few times. V is TRBV28 and J is TRBJ1-1; a possible D gene is TRBD1 (6 bases). The CDR3 is 12 amino acids. Deletions cut 5 bases from V and 6 bases from J, with 10 bases between. Germline assignment: CDR1 MDHEN and CDR2 SYDVKM. The CDR3 loop is CASSPTGPEAFF. The CDR3, as DNA: TGTGCCAGCAGTCCGACAGGTCCTGAAGCTTTCTTT. Combining the CDR3 with reference TRBV28 and TRBJ1-1 gives the whole variable domain DVKVTQSSRYLVKRTGEKVFLECVQDMDHENMFWYRQDPGLGLRLIYFSYDVKMKEKGDIPEGYSVSREKKERFSLILESASTNQTSMYLCASSPTGPEAFFGQGTRLTVV.

The J gene is TRBJ1-2, the V gene TRBV2; maybe TRBD1 (5 bases). The germline gives CDR1 SNHLY, CDR2 FYNNEI. The CDR3 length is 13 residues. The V end was cut by 8 bases, the J end by 5 bases, with 15 bases between. The CDR3 reads CASGGRRPYGYTF. The CDR3, as DNA: TGTGCCAGCGGGGGACGCCGGCCTTATGGCTACACCTTC.

This clonotype is a singleton in its sample. This chain links TRBV20-1 with TRBJ2-7, with 8 bases identical to TRBD2. The J call may not be correct, given that the DNA end is closer to TRBJ2-1. This CDR3 is built from 14 residues. Germline values: CDR1 DFQATT, CDR2 SNEGSKA (reference sequence). The CDR3: CSAIAGSTYNEQFF. In nucleotides, the CDR3 is TGCAGTGCTATAGCGGGATCGACCTACAATGAGCAGTTCTTC.

The chain joins TRBV6-5 to TRBJ1-1; tentative D call: TRBD1 (6 bases). The CDR3 is 19 amino acids. Germline CDR1 reads MNHEY; CDR2 reads SVGAGI. The V gene lost 2 bases and the J gene lost 5 bases, with 27 bases spanning the gap. CDR3 region: CASSYPPRGPEHLSTEAFF. The CDR3 DNA reads as TGTGCCAGCAGTTACCCTCCCAGGGGACCCGAACACCTTTCAACTGAAGCTTTCTTT.

This chain links TRBV6-6 with TRBJ1-2; D ambiguous. The germline V gene has CDR1 MNHNY and CDR2 SVGAGI (reference sequence). The CDR3 has 14 amino acids. V was shortened by 0 bases and J by 3 bases, with 8 bases between the two germline ends. The CDR3, as DNA: TGTGCCAGCAGTTACTCTGGCCCAGACTATGGCTACACCTTC. Residues: CASSYSGPDYGYTF.

This clonotype appeared many times. This chain uses TRBV7-9 with TRBJ1-2; tentatively, D is TRBD1 (6 bases). Germline V gene sequence: CDR1 SEHNR, CDR2 FQNEAQ (reference sequence). V lost 6 bases and J lost 0, with 11 bases in between. The CDR3 is 14 amino acids. The CDR3 DNA reads as TGTGCCAGCAGGCAACAGGGTGCTAACTATGGCTACACCTTC. This encodes CASRQQGANYGYTF. Full variable domain (remainder filled in from reference TRBV7-9 and TRBJ1-2): DTGVSQNPRHKITKRGQNVTFRCDPISEHNRLYWYRQTLGQGPEFLTYFQNEAQLEKSRLLSDRFSAERPKGSFSTLEIQRTEQGDSAMYLCASRQQGANYGYTFGSGTRLTVV.

The genes are TRBV18 and TRBJ1-2; TRBD1 matches at 10 bases. CDR1 and CDR2 from the germline V gene are KGHSH and LQKENI. Losses at the gene ends were 3 bases for V and 4 bases for J; bases not matched to a gene: 5. This CDR3 is 15 amino acids long. The CDR3: CASSPGQGRTYGYTF. In nucleotides, the CDR3 is TGTGCCAGCTCACCGGGACAGGGGAGAACCTATGGCTACACCTTC.

The chain uses TRBV10-3 and TRBJ2-5; possibly TRBD1 for D (5 bases). Germline V gene sequence: CDR1 ENHRY, CDR2 SYGVKD. The V end lost 5 bases, the J end lost 5 bases, and 6 bases lay between the germline ends. The CDR3 consists of 11 residues. CDR3 residues: CAISSGETQYF. CDR3 in DNA: TGTGCCATCAGTTCAGGGGAGACCCAGTACTTC.

The rearrangement uses TRBV20-1 and TRBJ1-4; 7 bases align to TRBD1. The CDR3 runs 13 residues. Germline lookup yields CDR1 DFQATT and CDR2 SNEGSKA (reference sequence). The junction had 8 bases not matched to a gene; V was cut back by 5 bases and J by 8 bases. CDR3 sequence reads: CSAYRGGNEKLFF. CDR3 sequence (DNA): TGCAGTGCTTACAGGGGTGGTAACGAAAAACTGTTTTTT.

This sequence joins TRBV5-1 and TRBJ1-6, with 9 bases matching TRBD1. Germline assignment: CDR1 SGHRS and CDR2 YFSETQ. The CDR3 extends over 16 amino acids. Trimming took 0 bases from V and 7 from J; bases not matched to a gene: 5. The CDR3 sequence is CASSLDRTGENSPLHF. CDR3 in DNA: TGCGCCAGCAGCTTGGATCGGACAGGGGAGAATTCACCCCTCCACTTT.

V is TRBV27 and J is TRBJ2-1; 9 nucleotides agree with TRBD1. Germline lookup yields CDR1 MNHEY and CDR2 SMNVEV (reference sequence). J was trimmed by 6 bases and V by 5 bases; bases with no gene match: 5. This CDR3 comprises 14 residues. Written as DNA, the CDR3 is TGTGCCAGCAGTAACAGGGGGCTGGTCAATGAGCAGTTCTTC. Protein sequence: CASSNRGLVNEQFF.

The V gene is TRBV29-1, the J gene TRBJ2-5, with D perhaps matching TRBD2 (5 bases). The DNA end lines up better with TRBJ2-1; the J call may be wrong. The germline CDR1 and CDR2 sequences are SQVTM and ANQGSEA. CDR3 size: 11 residues. The CDR3 spells CTIIYSGEQFF. CDR3 bases: TGCACCATAATCTACTCGGGGGAGCAGTTCTTC.